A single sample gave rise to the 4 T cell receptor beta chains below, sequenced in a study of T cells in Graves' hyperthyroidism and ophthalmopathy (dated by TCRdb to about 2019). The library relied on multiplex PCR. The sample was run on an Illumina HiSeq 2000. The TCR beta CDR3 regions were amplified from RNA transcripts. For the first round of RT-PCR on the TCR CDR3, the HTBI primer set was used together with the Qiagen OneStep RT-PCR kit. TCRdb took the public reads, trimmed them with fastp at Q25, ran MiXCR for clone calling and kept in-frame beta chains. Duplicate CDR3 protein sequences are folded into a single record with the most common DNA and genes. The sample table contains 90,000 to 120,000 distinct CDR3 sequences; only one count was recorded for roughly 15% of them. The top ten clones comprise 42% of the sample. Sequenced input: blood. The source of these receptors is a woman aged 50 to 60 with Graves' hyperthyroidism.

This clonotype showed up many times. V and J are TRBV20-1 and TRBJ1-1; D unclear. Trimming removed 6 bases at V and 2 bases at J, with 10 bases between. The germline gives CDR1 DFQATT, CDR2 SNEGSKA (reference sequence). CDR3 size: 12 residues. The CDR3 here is CSALSTNTEAFF. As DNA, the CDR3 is TGCAGTGCCCTATCAACAAACACTGAAGCTTTCTTT.

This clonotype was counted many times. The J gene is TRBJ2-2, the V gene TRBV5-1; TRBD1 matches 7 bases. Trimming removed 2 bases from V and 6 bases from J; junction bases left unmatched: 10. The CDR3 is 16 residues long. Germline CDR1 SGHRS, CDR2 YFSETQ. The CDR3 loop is CASSLGPSQGAGELFF. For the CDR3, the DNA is TGCGCCAGCAGCTTAGGGCCCTCCCAGGGGGCCGGGGAGCTGTTTTTT.

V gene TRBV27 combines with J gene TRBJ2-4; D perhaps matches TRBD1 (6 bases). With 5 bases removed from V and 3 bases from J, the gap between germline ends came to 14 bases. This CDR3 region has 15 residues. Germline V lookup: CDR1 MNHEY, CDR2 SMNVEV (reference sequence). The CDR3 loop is CASSPTRGVKNIQYF. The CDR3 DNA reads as TGTGCCAGCAGTCCTACCAGGGGTGTCAAAAACATTCAGTACTTC.

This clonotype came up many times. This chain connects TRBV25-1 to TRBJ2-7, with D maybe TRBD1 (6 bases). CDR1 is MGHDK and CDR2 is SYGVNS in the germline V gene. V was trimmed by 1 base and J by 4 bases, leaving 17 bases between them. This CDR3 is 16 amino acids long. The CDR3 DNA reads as TGTGCCAGCAGTGAATCCTTTAAACAGGGAACGTACGAGCAGTACTTC. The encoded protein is CASSESFKQGTYEQYF.